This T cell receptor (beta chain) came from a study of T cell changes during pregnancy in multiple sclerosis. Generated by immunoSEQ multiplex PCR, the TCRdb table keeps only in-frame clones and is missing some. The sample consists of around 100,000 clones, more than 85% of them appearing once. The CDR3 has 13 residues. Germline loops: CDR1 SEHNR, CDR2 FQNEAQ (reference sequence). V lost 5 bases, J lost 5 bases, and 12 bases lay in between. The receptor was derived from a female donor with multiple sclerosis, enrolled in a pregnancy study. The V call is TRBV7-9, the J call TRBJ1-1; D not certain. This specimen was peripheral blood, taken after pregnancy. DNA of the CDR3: TGTGCCAGCAGCGCCTTTCCGGGTACTGAAGCTTTCTTT. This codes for CASSAFPGTEAFF.